This T cell receptor (beta chain) came from a study of blood T cell repertoires in COVID-19 (dated by TCRdb to the early 2020s). Concerning the study at large: Samples covering the acute and convalescent phases of COVID-19 were provided by collaborators in the United States, Italy and Spain. The prospective study material was composed of cDNA or gDNA derived from T cells, B-cell-depleted T cells, or PBMCs. Deeply sampled blood TCRbeta repertoires from subjects exposed to, actively infected with, or recovered from COVID-19 were included in the dataset. The repertoires were released in a freely available public database intended as a resource for research on the immune response to SARS-CoV-2. The samples were drawn from the first 160 participants of the ongoing ImmuneRACE study and from more than 1,000 subjects provided by 6 global collaborators. The sample metadata nearly always contained a de-identified subject ID, COVID-19 status, age in years and sex. Where HLA class I and class II types were available, the types were taken from metadata supplied by the sample provider, not from assay-based typing.

This clone was seen just once. There is no known antigen for this receptor. No much larger clone is present one base from it, and per-base qualities are unavailable. Study-wide findings and limitations: The amount of clinical and demographic metadata varied by source and participant and was provided uncurated.

TCRbeta CDR3 regions were amplified from genomic DNA by means of the immunoSEQ Assay, a bias-controlled multiplex PCR. For the original study's pipeline: The number of nucleated cells in each sample was estimated from the amplification of reference gene primers within the assay. To quantify the absolute abundance of each unique TCRbeta CDR3 rearrangement, sequence reads were collapsed and filtered. Productive Simpson clonality was computed per sample as the square root of Simpson's diversity index over productive rearrangements. TCRdb's version of the immuneACCESS table is confined to in-frame rearrangements and falls short of the full clone set. An unresolved V gene accounts for under half of the shortfall where checked; the remainder is of unknown origin. V and J calls and clone size are as listed in that table; D and trimming were resolved from the DNA. The sample table shows 20,000 or so clones, and 82% are seen once. 6.1% of the sample belongs to the ten largest clones.

The CDR3 has 17 amino acids, counting the end cysteine and phenylalanine. CDR3 DNA is the only sequence kept; it has 51 bases, read in frame from the first base. Taken from the germline V gene, the CDR1 and CDR2 loops are MDHEN and SYDVKM. The germline V end is reduced by 7 bases and the J end by 2 bases; junction bases left unmatched: 8. Each collaborating institution followed its own protocols to collect whole blood in K2EDTA tubes. For TCRbeta analysis, collaborators shipped samples as frozen whole blood, isolated PBMCs, or DNA extracted from either of those sample types. The chain couples TRBV28 to TRBJ2-6, and 10 junction bases match TRBD1. This clonotype was obtained from a human donor in a cohort sampled during active COVID-19. The sample comprised peripheral blood. In nucleotide form, the sequence is TGTGCCAGCACCTCTTGGGACAGGGGAACTGGGGCCAACGTCCTGACTTTC. This gives the protein CASTSWDRGTGANVLTF.